This T cell receptor beta chain is from a study of blood T cell repertoires in COVID-19. TCRdb's table, derived via immunoSEQ multiplex PCR, lists solely in-frame clones and lacks some. The sample carries 150,000 to 200,000 clones, roughly nine tenths recorded once. V lost 5 bases to trimming and J lost 4 bases; unmatched junction nucleotides: 11. The germline V gene encodes CDR1 MDHEN and CDR2 SYDVKM. CDR3 length: 16 amino acids. Sample: peripheral blood. The chain uses TRBV28 and TRBJ2-3; TRBD2 matches 8 bases. The source of this sequence is a man between 65 and 85 years old with acute or convalescent COVID-19. CDR3 sequence (DNA): TGTGCCAGCAGTCCCCTAGGAGCGGGAGTAGCAGATACGCAGTATTTT. It translates to CASSPLGAGVADTQYF.